A single sample gave rise to the 22 T cell receptor beta chains below, sequenced in a study of T cells after somatic rescue of genetic block. Assay used: immunoSEQ multiplex PCR; TCRdb lists only in-frame clones, some missing. This sample yields under 150,000 clones, of which 75% to 95% are seen a single time; 1.4% belongs to the top ten. Source material: peripheral blood mononuclear cells (PBMCs). Receptors originate from a woman in her late teens or twenties.

The V and J genes are TRBV19 and TRBJ2-7; D is unresolved. V lost 5 bases and J 6 bases, leaving 14 bases between the germline ends. The germline CDR1 and CDR2 sequences are LNHDA and SQIVND (reference sequence). This CDR3 comprises 13 residues. The CDR3 coding sequence is TGTGCCAGTAGTTCAAGAATAACGCGCGAGCAGTACTTC. The encoded protein is CASSSRITREQYF.

The CDR3 DNA is TGTGCCAGTACCCTGGACAGGGGGCTGAACACTGAAGCTTTCTTT. This gives the protein CASTLDRGLNTEAFF. This sequence joins TRBV19 and TRBJ1-1, with 11 bases matching TRBD1. Germline-derived CDR1 and CDR2 are LNHDA and SQIVND (reference sequence). V was clipped by 7 bases and J by 0 bases; unmatched bases: 4. The CDR3 spans 15 residues.

This chain joins TRBV2 and TRBJ1-5; 8 positions agree with TRBD1. The junction had 13 bases not matched to a gene; V was cut back by 5 bases and J by 4 bases. This CDR3 is 17 amino acids long. The germline V gene has CDR1 SNHLY and CDR2 FYNNEI. CDR3 bases: TGTGCCAGCAGTTCCCCAAGGACAGGGCCAGCTAATCAGCCCCAGCATTTT. Protein: CASSSPRTGPANQPQHF. The whole variable domain, remainder taken from reference TRBV2 and TRBJ1-5, is EPEVTQTPSHQVTQMGQEVILRCVPISNHLYFYWYRQILGQKVEFLVSFYNNEISEKSEIFDDQFSVERPDGSNFTLKIRSTKLEDSAMYFCASSSPRTGPANQPQHFGDGTRLSIL.

CDR3 DNA: TGTGCCAGCAGGATACAGGGGGGAGACTATGGCTACACCTTC. Amino acid sequence: CASRIQGGDYGYTF. V gene TRBV6-6 combines with J gene TRBJ1-2; 8 bases are a match to TRBD1. The trim removed 6 bases at V and 3 bases at J, leaving 6 bases unmatched. Germline-derived CDR1 and CDR2 are MNHNY and SVGAGI (reference sequence). The CDR3 is 14 amino acids.

The chain carries TRBV6-1 and TRBJ2-5, with a possible D match to TRBD1 (6 bases). Per germline, CDR1 MNHNS and CDR2 SASEGT. CDR3 length: 15 residues. The V end was cut by 0 bases, the J end by 5 bases, with 13 bases between. CDR3 DNA sequence: TGTGCCAGCAGTGAAGCTGGCAGGGGTGTGGAGACCCAGTACTTC. It codes for CASSEAGRGVETQYF.

For the CDR3, the DNA is TGCAGCGTTCCCCCAAGGACAGGTAGCACAGATACGCAGTATTTT. It is translated as CSVPPRTGSTDTQYF. The chain is built from TRBV29-1 and TRBJ2-3, with 7 bases lining up with TRBD1. V shed 5 bases and J 0 bases; nucleotides not matched to a gene: 8. The V gene's germline CDR1 is SQVTM and CDR2 ANQGSEA. CDR3 length: 15 amino acids.

The chain carries TRBV4-2 and TRBJ2-1; either TRBD1 or TRBD2 may fit D (7 bases each). Germline V gene lookup returns CDR1 LGHNA and CDR2 YNFKEQ. V lost 4 bases and J lost 4, with 14 bases in between. The CDR3 has 15 residues. The CDR3 DNA follows: TGTGCCAGCAGCCGAGACAGGGAGGGTTACAATGAGCAGTTCTTC. This sequence encodes CASSRDREGYNEQFF.

The chain couples TRBV30 to TRBJ1-2, with no clear D. This CDR3 spans 12 amino acids. In germline, CDR1 is GTSNPN, CDR2 SVGIG (reference sequence). V lost 2 bases and J 2 bases, leaving 6 bases between the germline ends. The CDR3 loop is CAWSWENYGYTF. As DNA, the CDR3 is TGTGCCTGGAGTTGGGAAAACTATGGCTACACCTTC. The full variable domain, with the rest looked up from reference TRBV30 and TRBJ1-2, is SQTIHQWPATLVQPVGSPLSLECTVEGTSNPNLYWYRQAAGRGLQLLFYSVGIGQISSEVPQNLSASRPQDRQFILSSKKLLLSDSGFYLCAWSWENYGYTFGSGTRLTVV.

The rearrangement links TRBV5-1 to TRBJ2-5; the D is unclear. V was cut by 1 base and J by 3 bases, with 4 bases left in between. The CDR3 consists of 12 residues. CDR1 is SGHRS and CDR2 is YFSETQ in the germline V gene. Here the CDR3 DNA reads TGCGCCAGCAGCTTGAGGGAAGAGACCCAGTACTTC. Residues: CASSLREETQYF.

This chain joins TRBV7-2 and TRBJ1-5; 8 bases match TRBD1. CDR1 SGHTA and CDR2 FQGNSA come from the germline V gene. This CDR3 is built from 13 residues. V was clipped by 6 bases and J by 5 bases; unmatched bases: 3. The CDR3 DNA follows: TGTGCCAGCAGTTCACAGGGGGATCAGCCCCAGCATTTT. Protein sequence: CASSSQGDQPQHF.

The V gene is TRBV7-8, the J gene TRBJ1-2; 8 bases are a match to TRBD1. The CDR3 covers 15 residues. With V trimmed by 0 bases and J by 4 bases, 4 bases remained unmatched. CDR1 and CDR2 from the germline V gene are SGHVS and FQNEAQ. The CDR3 DNA reads as TGTGCCAGCAGCTTAGCGCGGACAGGGAGCTATGGCTACACCTTC. Its translation is CASSLARTGSYGYTF.

This chain links TRBV12-5 with TRBJ2-3, with 11 bases matching TRBD2. The CDR3 runs to 16 residues. V gave up 1 base and J gave up 7 bases; unmatched junction bases: 7. Looked up from germline, CDR1 is LGHNT and CDR2 is FRNRAP. The CDR3 loop reads CASGLGSGGAINTQYF. In DNA form, the CDR3 reads TGTGCTAGTGGTTTGGGTAGCGGGGGGGCCATAAATACGCAGTATTTT.

This chain links TRBV10-3 with TRBJ2-5; 7 bases agree with TRBD1. Germline loops: CDR1 ENHRY, CDR2 SYGVKD. This CDR3 comprises 14 residues. The ends lost 6 bases at V and 5 bases at J; junction bases unmatched: 9. CDR3 sequence (DNA): TGTGCCATCAGGGGGACAGAAGGATTTGAGACCCAGTACTTC. This sequence encodes CAIRGTEGFETQYF.

This clone showed up just a few times. The chain is built from TRBV18 and TRBJ1-5, with D hard to call. V lost 3 bases, J lost 1 base, and 4 bases lay in between. In germline, CDR1 is KGHSH, CDR2 LQKENI. CDR3 length equals 13 residues. The CDR3 is CASSPLSNQPQHF. The DNA for the CDR3 is TGTGCCAGCTCACCTTTGAGCAATCAGCCCCAGCATTTT.

V usage is TRBV18 and J usage is TRBJ1-2; D gene ambiguous. Trimming pared 5 bases from V and 4 bases from J, leaving 23 bases between. CDR3 length: 17 amino acids. Looked up from germline, CDR1 is KGHSH and CDR2 is LQKENI. CDR3 protein: CASSSALPSDGLYGYTF. The DNA of the CDR3 is TGTGCCAGCTCATCCGCTCTACCGTCGGACGGCCTCTATGGCTACACCTTC.

This clone was found once. The chain recombines TRBV7-9 with TRBJ1-4, with TRBD1 matching over 7 bases. The V gene end was trimmed by 5 bases and the J gene end by 6 bases; junction bases not matched to a gene: 6. The CDR3 sequence is 14 residues long. Germline V CDR1 and CDR2: SEHNR, FQNEAQ (reference sequence). The chain's CDR3 is CASSRQGSHEKLFF. CDR3 nucleotides: TGTGCCAGCAGCCGACAGGGCTCCCATGAAAAACTGTTTTTT. The whole variable domain, remainder taken from reference TRBV7-9 and TRBJ1-4, is DTGVSQNPRHKITKRGQNVTFRCDPISEHNRLYWYRQTLGQGPEFLTYFQNEAQLEKSRLLSDRFSAERPKGSFSTLEIQRTEQGDSAMYLCASSRQGSHEKLFFGSGTQLSVL.

The chain recombines TRBV6-1 with TRBJ2-5; D may correspond to TRBD1 or TRBD2 (5 bases each). The CDR3 length is 13 residues. Trimming removed 4 bases at V and 4 bases at J, with 10 bases between. Germline assignment: CDR1 MNHNS and CDR2 SASEGT. CDR3 DNA sequence: TGTGCCAGCAGTGTAGCAGGGACAGAGACCCAGTACTTC. Translated, it gives CASSVAGTETQYF.

The V call is TRBV4-2, the J call TRBJ2-5; D gene ambiguous. The V end lost 6 bases, the J end lost 1 base, and 9 bases lay between the germline ends. Germline CDR1 reads LGHNA; CDR2 reads YNFKEQ. This CDR3 is built from 13 residues. CDR3 sequence reads: CASSTDRQETQYF. In nucleotides, the CDR3 is TGTGCCAGCAGTACGGACCGCCAAGAGACCCAGTACTTC.

The genes are TRBV2 and TRBJ1-3; D gene ambiguous. The CDR3 runs to 13 residues. Germline lookup yields CDR1 SNHLY and CDR2 FYNNEI. V was shortened by 7 bases and J by 0 bases, with 7 bases between the two germline ends. The CDR3 DNA is TGTGCCAGCATCTTGAGCTCTGGAAACACCATATATTTT. This translates into CASILSSGNTIYF.

The CDR3 here is CASSVDSSGGLDTQYF. The CDR3, as DNA: TGTGCCAGCAGCGTAGATAGTAGCGGGGGGTTGGATACGCAGTATTTT. The rearrangement links TRBV9 to TRBJ2-3; 10 bases are a match to TRBD2. V shed 0 bases, J shed 6 bases, and the junction held 7 bases outside the gene matches. The CDR3 covers 16 residues. In germline, CDR1 is SGDLS, CDR2 YYNGEE.

V is TRBV7-9 and J is TRBJ2-4, with D possibly matching TRBD1 (5 bases). Trimming removed 3 bases at V and 1 base at J, with 10 bases between. Germline CDR1 reads SEHNR; CDR2 reads FQNEAQ (reference sequence). There are 15 residues in the CDR3. CDR3 loop: CASSFRVGAKNIQYF. CDR3 bases: TGTGCCAGCAGCTTCAGGGTTGGGGCCAAAAACATTCAGTACTTC.

This rearrangement joins TRBV7-3 to TRBJ2-3; 15 nucleotides align to TRBD2. Trimming at V came to 5 bases and at J to 5 bases, leaving 2 bases not matched to a gene. From germline, CDR1 is SGHTA and CDR2 FQGTGA. The CDR3 contains 15 residues. Here the CDR3 reads CASSLGLAGGDTQYF. CDR3 bases: TGTGCCAGCAGCCTGGGACTAGCGGGGGGAGATACGCAGTATTTT.